This T cell receptor beta chain was sequenced in a study of siplizumab effects on memory and regulatory T cells. Concerning this clone itself: The antigen is unknown.

Mixed lymphocyte reaction cells underwent more than five days of coculture at 37°C. TCRdb keeps only in-frame clones here, not all; method: immunoSEQ multiplex PCR. Of under 650 clones in the sample, roughly two thirds were seen once. This TCR was recovered from a human donor in good health; the cells came from an allogeneic mixed lymphocyte reaction. Some clones in this sample may be carry-over from other donors' samples. The sequencing input was CFSE-low (dividing) CD8+ T cells sorted from an allogeneic mixed lymphocyte reaction.

The CDR3 spells CASSAGTGGYEQYF. As DNA, the CDR3 is TGTGCCAGCAGTGCCGGGACAGGGGGCTACGAGCAGTACTTC. The genes are TRBV28 and TRBJ2-7; TRBD1 agrees at 11 bases. Germline values: CDR1 MDHEN, CDR2 SYDVKM. CDR3 size: 14 residues. The V segment lost 5 bases and the J segment 3 bases; nucleotides outside the gene matches: 3.